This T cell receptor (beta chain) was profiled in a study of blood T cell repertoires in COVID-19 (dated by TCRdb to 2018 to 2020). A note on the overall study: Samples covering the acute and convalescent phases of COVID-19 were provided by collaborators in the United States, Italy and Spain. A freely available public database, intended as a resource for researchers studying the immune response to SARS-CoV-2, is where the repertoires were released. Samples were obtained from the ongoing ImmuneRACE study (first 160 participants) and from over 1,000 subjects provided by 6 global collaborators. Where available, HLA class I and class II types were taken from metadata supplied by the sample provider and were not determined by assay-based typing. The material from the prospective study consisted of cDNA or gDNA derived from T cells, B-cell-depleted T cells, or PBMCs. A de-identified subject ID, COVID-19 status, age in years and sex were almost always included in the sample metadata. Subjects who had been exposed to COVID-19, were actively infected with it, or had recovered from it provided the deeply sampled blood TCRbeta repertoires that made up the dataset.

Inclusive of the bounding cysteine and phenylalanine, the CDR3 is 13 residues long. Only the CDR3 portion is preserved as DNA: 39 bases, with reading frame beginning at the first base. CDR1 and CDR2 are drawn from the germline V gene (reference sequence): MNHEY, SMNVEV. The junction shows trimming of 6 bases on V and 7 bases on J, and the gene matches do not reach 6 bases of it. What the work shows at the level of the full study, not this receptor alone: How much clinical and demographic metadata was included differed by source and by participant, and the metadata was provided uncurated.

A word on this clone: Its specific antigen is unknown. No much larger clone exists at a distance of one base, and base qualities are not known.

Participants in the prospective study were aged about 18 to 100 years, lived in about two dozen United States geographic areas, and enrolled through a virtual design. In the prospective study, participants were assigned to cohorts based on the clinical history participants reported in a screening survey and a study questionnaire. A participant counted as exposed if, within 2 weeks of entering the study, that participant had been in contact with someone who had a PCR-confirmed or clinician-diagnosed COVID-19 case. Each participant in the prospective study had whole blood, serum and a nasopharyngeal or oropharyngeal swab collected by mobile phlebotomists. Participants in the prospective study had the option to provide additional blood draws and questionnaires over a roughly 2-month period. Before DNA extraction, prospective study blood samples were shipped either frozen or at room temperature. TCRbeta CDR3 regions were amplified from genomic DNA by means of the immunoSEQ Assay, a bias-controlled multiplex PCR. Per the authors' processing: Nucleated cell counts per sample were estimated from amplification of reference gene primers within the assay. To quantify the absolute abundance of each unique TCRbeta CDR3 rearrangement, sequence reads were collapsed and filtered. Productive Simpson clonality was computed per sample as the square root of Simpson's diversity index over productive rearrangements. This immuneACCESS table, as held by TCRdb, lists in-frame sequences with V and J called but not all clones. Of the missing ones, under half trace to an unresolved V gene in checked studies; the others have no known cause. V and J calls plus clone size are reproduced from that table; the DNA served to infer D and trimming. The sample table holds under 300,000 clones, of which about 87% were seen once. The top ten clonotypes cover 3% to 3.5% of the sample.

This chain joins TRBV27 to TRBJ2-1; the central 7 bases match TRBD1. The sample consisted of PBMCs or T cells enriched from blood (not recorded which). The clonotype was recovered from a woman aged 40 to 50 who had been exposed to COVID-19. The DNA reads TGTGCCAGCAGCCTAACAGGGGTGAATGAGCAGTTCTTC. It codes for CASSLTGVNEQFF.